The following is a TCR beta chain sequence with its context. Its target is not known. This entry belongs to a study of somatic mutations in cytotoxic T cells in rheumatoid arthritis. Study details: There were some V beta antibody-stained T-cell populations flow-sorted at nearly 100% purity, and these included V beta1+ cells sequenced for TCRB.

Assay used: immunoSEQ multiplex PCR; TCRdb lists only in-frame clones, some missing. In the table there are about 11,000 clones, roughly 70% of which are singletons. Trimming took off 6 bases at V and 6 bases at J, with 8 bases between the two ends. The CDR3 has 12 residues. Germline V CDR1 and CDR2: SGHNT, YENEEA. CD4+ and CD8+ cells were isolated by positive magnetic bead selection, with purity checked by flow cytometry. Overall study findings and caveats: Age-dependent increases in CD8+ clonality occurred in rheumatoid arthritis patients but not in healthy controls. A largest CD8+ clone above 20% of CD8+ cells occurred in about an eighth of the roughly 60 patients.

The sequenced sample was CD8+ T cells sorted from blood. The sequence was obtained from a woman aged 40 to 55 in good health. This chain connects TRBV11-3 to TRBJ2-2; D might be TRBD1 (6 bases). DNA for the CDR3: TGTGCCAGCAGACAGGGACCCGGGGAGCTGTTTTTT. It translates to CASRQGPGELFF. The whole variable domain, remainder taken from reference TRBV11-3 and TRBJ2-2, is EAGVVQSPRYKIIEKKQPVAFWCNPISGHNTLYWYLQNLGQGPELLIRYENEEAVDDSQLPKDRFSAERLKGVDSTLKIQPAELGDSAVYLCASRQGPGELFFGEGSRLTVL.